The clone carrying this T cell receptor beta chain was counted ten times or more. TCRdb redid the calling of the 5' RACE reads with MiXCR, one entry per CDR3 protein. The top ten clones hold around a tenth of a sample with roughly 52,000 distinct CDR3 sequences, approximately 8% of them seen once. This sample was taken from a study of early T cells in non-severe SARS-CoV-2 infection. The CDR3 length is 14 residues. V was clipped by 3 bases and J by 5 bases, with 14 bases between them. In germline, CDR1 is KGHSY, CDR2 FQNENV. The clonotype was recovered from an adult who was a healthcare worker with PCR-confirmed SARS-CoV-2 infection or an uninfected control (not recorded which). The sample taken for sequencing was whole blood. This chain joins TRBV16 and TRBJ2-7; maybe TRBD2 (5 bases). The CDR3 here is CASSHMTPRDEQYF. DNA for the CDR3: TGTGCCAGCAGCCACATGACCCCGAGGGACGAGCAGTACTTC.